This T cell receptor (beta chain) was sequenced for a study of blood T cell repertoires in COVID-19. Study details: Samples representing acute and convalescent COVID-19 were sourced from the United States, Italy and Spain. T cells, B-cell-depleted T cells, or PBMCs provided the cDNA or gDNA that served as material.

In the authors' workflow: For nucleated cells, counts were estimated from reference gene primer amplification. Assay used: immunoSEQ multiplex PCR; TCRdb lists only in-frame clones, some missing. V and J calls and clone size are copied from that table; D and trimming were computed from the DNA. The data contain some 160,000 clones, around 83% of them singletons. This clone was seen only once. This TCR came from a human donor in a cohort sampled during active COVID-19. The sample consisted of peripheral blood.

The CDR3 nucleotides read TGTGCCAGCAGCCGAGACGGACTGGCAGATACGCAGTATTTT. Amino acid sequence: CASSRDGLADTQYF. The rearrangement links TRBV6-2 or TRBV6-3 to TRBJ2-3; D is perhaps TRBD2 (5 bases). Trimming shortened V by 6 bases and J by 4 bases, and 14 bases separated the two germline ends. CDR3 length: 14 residues. Germline values: CDR1 MNHEY, CDR2 SVGEGT.